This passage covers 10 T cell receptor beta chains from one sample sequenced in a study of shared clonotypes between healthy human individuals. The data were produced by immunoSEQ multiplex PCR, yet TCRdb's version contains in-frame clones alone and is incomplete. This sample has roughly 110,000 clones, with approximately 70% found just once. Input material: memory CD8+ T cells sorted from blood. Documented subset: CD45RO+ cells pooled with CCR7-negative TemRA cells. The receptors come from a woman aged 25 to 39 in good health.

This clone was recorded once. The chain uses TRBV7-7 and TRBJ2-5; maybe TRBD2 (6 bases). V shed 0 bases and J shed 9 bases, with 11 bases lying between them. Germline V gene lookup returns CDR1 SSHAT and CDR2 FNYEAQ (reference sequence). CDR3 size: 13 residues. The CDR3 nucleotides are TGTGCCAGCAGCTTAGCCAGGGCGGGGTCCCAGTACTTC. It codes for CASSLARAGSQYF.

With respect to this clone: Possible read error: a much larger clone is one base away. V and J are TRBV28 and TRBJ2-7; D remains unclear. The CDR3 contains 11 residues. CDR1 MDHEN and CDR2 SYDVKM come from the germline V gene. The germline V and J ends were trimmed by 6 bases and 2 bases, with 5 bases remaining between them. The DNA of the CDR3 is TGTGCCAGCAGCTCCCCCTACGAGCAGTACTTC. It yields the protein CASSSPYEQYF.

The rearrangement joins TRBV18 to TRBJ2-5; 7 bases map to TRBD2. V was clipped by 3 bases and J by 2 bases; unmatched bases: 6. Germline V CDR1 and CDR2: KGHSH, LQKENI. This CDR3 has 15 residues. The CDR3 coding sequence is TGTGCCAGCTCACCCTCCCCTAGCGGACAAGAGACCCAGTACTTC. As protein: CASSPSPSGQETQYF.

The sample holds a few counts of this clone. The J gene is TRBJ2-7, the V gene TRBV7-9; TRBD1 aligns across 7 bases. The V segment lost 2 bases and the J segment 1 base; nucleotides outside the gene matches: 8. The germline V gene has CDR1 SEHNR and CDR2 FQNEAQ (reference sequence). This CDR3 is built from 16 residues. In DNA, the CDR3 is TGTGCCAGCAGCTTATCGCTAGGACAGGAGTCCTACGAGCAGTACTTC. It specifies CASSLSLGQESYEQYF.

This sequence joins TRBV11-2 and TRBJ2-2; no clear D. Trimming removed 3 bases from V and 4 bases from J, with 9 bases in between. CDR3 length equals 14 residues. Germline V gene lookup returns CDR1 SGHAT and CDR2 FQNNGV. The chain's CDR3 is CASSLSVGTGELFF. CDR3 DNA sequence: TGTGCCAGCAGCTTGTCCGTTGGCACCGGGGAGCTGTTTTTT.

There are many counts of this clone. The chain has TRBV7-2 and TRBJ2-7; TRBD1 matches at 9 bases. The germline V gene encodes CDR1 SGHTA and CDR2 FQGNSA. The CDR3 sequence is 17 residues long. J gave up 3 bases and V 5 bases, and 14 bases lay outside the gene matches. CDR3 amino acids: CASSTRWTGAGVYEQYF. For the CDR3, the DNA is TGTGCCAGCAGCACCCGGTGGACAGGGGCAGGAGTCTACGAGCAGTACTTC.

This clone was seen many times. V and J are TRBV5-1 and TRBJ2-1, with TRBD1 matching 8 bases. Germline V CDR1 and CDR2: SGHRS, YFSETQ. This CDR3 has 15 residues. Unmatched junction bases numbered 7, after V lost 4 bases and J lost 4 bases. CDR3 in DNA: TGCGCCAGCAGCCCGAAACAGGGGGTTTACAATGAGCAGTTCTTC. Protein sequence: CASSPKQGVYNEQFF.

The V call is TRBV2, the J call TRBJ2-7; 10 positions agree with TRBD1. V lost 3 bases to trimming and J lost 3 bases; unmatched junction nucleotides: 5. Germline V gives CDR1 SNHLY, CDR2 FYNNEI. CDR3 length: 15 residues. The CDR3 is CASSELGQGNYEQYF. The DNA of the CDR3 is TGTGCCAGCAGTGAGCTGGGACAGGGGAACTACGAGCAGTACTTC. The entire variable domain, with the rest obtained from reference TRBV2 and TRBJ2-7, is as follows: EPEVTQTPSHQVTQMGQEVILRCVPISNHLYFYWYRQILGQKVEFLVSFYNNEISEKSEIFDDQFSVERPDGSNFTLKIRSTKLEDSAMYFCASSELGQGNYEQYFGPGTRLTVT.

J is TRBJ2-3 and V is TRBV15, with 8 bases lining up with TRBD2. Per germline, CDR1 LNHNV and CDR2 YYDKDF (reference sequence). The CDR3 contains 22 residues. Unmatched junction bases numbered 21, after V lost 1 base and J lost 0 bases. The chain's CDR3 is CATSRGEEVVGRAEPSTDTQYF. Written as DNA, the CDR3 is TGTGCCACCAGCAGAGGGGAAGAGGTGGTCGGGAGGGCCGAGCCGAGCACAGATACGCAGTATTTT.

CDR3 DNA: TGTGCCACCAGCTCAGCGGGAGGCCCCGGAGAAGAGCAGTTCTTC. Residues: CATSSAGGPGEEQFF. The rearrangement uses TRBV15 and TRBJ2-1; 9 bases line up with TRBD2. The CDR3 is 15 residues long. The trim removed 5 bases at V and 10 bases at J, leaving 12 bases unmatched. Germline V gene sequence: CDR1 LNHNV, CDR2 YYDKDF (reference sequence).